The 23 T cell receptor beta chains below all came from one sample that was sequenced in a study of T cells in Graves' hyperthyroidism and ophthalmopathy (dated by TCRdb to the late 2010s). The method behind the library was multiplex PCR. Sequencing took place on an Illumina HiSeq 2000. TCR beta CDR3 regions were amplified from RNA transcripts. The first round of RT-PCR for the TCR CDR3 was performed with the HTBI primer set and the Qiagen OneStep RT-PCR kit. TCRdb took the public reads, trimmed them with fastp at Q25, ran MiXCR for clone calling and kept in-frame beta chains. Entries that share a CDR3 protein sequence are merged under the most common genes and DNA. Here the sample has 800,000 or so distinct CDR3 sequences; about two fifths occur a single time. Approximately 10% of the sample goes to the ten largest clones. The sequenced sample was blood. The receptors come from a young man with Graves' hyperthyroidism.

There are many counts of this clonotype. For the CDR3, the DNA is TGCAGCGTTGGCGGAGACGAGCAGTACTTC. Translating it yields CSVGGDEQYF. The rearrangement uses TRBV29-1 and TRBJ2-7; D remains ambiguous. V was pared by 4 bases and J by 5 bases, with 6 bases between. The CDR3 runs 10 residues. CDR1 and CDR2 from the germline V gene are SQVTM and ANQGSEA.

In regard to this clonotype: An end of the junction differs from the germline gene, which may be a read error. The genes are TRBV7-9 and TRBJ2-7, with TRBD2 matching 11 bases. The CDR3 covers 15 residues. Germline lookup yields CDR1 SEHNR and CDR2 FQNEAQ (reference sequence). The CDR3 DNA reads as TGTGCCGGCAGCGGCAAGGGACTAGCGGATTACGAGCAGTACTTC. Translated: CAGSGKGLADYEQYF.

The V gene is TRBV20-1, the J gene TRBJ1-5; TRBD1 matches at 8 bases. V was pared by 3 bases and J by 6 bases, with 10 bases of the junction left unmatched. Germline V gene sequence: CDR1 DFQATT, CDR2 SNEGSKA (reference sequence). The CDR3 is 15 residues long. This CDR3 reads CSASEGRGQGQPQHF. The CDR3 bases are TGCAGTGCTAGTGAGGGCAGGGGGCAGGGTCAGCCCCAGCATTTT.

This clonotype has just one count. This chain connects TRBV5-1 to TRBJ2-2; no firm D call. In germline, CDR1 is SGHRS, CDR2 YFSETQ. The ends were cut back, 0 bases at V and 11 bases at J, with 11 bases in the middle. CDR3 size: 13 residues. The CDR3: CASSLEPSGELFF. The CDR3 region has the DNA TGCGCCAGCAGCTTGGAACCGTCAGGCGAGCTGTTTTTT.

The CDR3 region has the DNA TGTGCCAGCAACCCTGACAGATTAACCTTCAATCAGCCCCAGCATTTT. Its translation: CASNPDRLTFNQPQHF. The chain joins TRBV10-3 to TRBJ1-5, with D perhaps TRBD1 (5 bases). Trimming stripped 10 bases from V and 3 bases from J, with 22 bases between. The CDR3 consists of 16 residues. Germline-derived CDR1 and CDR2 are ENHRY and SYGVKD.

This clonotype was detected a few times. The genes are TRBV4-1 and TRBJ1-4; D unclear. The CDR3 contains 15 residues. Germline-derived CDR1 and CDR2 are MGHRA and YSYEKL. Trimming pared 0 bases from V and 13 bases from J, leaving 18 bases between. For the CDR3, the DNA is TGCGCCAGCAGCCAAGATCTGGATCGGAGGGCAGGACTGTTTTTT. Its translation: CASSQDLDRRAGLFF.

As DNA, the CDR3 is TGTGCCAGCAGTGAATATTTTATTAGTCAGGGTAACACCGGCTACACCTTC. It is translated as CASSEYFISQGNTGYTF. The chain has TRBV25-1 and TRBJ1-2; D is possibly TRBD1 (5 bases). The CDR3 extends over 17 amino acids. The germline V and J ends were trimmed by 0 bases and 8 bases, with 22 bases remaining between them. Germline V gene sequence: CDR1 MGHDK, CDR2 SYGVNS.

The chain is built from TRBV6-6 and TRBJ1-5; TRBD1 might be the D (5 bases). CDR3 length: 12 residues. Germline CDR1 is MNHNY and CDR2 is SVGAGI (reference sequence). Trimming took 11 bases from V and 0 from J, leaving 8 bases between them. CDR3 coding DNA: TGTGCCCGGGGGGATAGCAATCAGCCCCAGCATTTT. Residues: CARGDSNQPQHF.

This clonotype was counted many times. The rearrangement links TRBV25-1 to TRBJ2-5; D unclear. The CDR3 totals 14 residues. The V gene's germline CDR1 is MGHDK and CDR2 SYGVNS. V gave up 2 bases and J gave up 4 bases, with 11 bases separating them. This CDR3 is CASSEHRRGETQYF. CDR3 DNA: TGTGCCAGCAGTGAACACAGAAGAGGAGAGACCCAGTACTTC.

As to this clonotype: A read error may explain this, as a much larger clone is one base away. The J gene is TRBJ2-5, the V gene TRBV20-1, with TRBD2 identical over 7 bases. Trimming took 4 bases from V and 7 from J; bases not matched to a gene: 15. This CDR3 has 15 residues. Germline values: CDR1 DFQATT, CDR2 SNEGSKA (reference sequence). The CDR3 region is CSATDTAGDMGTQYF. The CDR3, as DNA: TGCAGTGCTACCGATACGGCGGGAGATATGGGGACCCAGTACTTC.

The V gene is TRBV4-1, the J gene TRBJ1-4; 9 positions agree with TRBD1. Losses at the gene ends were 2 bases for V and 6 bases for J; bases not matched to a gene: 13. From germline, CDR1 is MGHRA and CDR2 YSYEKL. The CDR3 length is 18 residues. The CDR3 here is CASSQQAGTGTGDEKLFF. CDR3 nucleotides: TGCGCCAGCAGCCAACAAGCCGGGACAGGGACCGGGGATGAAAAACTGTTTTTT.

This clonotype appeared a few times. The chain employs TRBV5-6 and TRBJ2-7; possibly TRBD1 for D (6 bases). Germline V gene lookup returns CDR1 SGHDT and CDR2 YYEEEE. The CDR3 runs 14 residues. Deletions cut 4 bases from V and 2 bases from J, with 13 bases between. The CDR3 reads CASSVLQGTYEQYF. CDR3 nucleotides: TGTGCCAGCAGCGTACTACAGGGTACCTACGAGCAGTACTTC.

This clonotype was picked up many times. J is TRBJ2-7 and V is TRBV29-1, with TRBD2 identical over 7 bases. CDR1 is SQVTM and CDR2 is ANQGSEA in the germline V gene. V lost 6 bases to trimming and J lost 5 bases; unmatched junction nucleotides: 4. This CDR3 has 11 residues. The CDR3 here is CSVWGGDEQYF. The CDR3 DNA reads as TGCAGCGTGTGGGGAGGGGACGAGCAGTACTTC.

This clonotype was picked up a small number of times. The DNA for the CDR3 is TGCAGTGCTATGGCCCTGGGACAGATGAACACTGAAGCTTTCTTT. Protein sequence: CSAMALGQMNTEAFF. The chain carries TRBV20-1 and TRBJ1-1, with 7 nucleotides matching TRBD1. Trimming took 4 bases from V and 0 from J; bases not matched to a gene: 8. The CDR3 extends over 15 amino acids. Germline-derived CDR1 and CDR2 are DFQATT and SNEGSKA (reference sequence).

The CDR3 region has the DNA TGTGCCGTCCGGGAGACAGGGTTCTACGAGCAGTACTTC. Residues: CAVRETGFYEQYF. The chain is built from TRBV7-2 and TRBJ2-7; possible D gene TRBD1, 7 bases. The V and J ends lost 11 bases and 3 bases respectively, with 17 bases between them. The CDR3 consists of 13 residues. CDR1 is SGHTA, CDR2 FQGNSA, per germline.

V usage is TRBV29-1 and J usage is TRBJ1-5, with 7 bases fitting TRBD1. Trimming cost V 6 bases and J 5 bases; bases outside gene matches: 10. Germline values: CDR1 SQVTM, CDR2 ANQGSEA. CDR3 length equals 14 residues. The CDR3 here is CSVDKQGLDQPQHF. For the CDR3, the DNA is TGCAGCGTGGATAAACAGGGGTTGGATCAGCCCCAGCATTTT.

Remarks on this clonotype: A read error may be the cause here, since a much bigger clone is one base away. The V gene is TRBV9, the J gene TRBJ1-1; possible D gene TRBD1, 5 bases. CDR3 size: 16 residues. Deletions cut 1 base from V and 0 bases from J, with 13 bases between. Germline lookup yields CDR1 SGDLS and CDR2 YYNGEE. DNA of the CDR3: TGTGCCAGCAGCGTAACTTCAGGGACGGTGAACACTGAAGCTTTCTTT. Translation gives CASSVTSGTVNTEAFF.

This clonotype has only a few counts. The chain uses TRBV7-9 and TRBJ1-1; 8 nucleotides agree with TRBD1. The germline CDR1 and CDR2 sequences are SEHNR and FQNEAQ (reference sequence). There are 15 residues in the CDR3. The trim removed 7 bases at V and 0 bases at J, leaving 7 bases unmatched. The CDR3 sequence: CASTPTGAMNTEAFF. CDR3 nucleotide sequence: TGTGCCAGCACCCCGACAGGGGCTATGAACACTGAAGCTTTCTTT.

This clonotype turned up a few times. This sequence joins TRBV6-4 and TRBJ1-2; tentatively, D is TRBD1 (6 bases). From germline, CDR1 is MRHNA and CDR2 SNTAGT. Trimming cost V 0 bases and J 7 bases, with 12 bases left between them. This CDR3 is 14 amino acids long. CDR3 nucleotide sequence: TGTGCCAGCAGTGACTCTGGGGGGCGCGGTGGCTACACCTTC. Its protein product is CASSDSGGRGGYTF.

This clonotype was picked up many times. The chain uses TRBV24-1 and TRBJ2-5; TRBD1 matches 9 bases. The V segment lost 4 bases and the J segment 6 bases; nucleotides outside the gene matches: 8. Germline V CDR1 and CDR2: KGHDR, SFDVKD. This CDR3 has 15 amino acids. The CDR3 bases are TGTGCCACCAGTGACTTGACAGGGGGTAGGCAGACCCAGTACTTC. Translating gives CATSDLTGGRQTQYF.

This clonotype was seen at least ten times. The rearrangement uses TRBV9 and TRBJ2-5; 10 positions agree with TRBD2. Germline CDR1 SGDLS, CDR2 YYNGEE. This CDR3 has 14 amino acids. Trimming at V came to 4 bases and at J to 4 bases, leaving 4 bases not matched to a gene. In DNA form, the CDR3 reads TGTGCCAGCAGCCCAACTAGCGGGGTAGAGACCCAGTACTTC. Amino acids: CASSPTSGVETQYF.

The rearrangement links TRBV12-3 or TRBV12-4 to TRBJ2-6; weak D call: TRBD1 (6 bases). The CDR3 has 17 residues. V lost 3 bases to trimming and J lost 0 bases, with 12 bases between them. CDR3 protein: CASSFTQGTSGANVLTF. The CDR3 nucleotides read TGTGCCAGCAGTTTCACACAGGGAACCTCTGGGGCCAACGTCCTGACTTTC.

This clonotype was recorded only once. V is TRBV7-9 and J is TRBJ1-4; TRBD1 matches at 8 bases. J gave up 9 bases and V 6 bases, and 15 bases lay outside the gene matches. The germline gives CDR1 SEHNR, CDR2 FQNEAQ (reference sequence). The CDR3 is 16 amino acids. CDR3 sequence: CASSPRRTGRGKKLFF. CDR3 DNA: TGTGCCAGCAGTCCTAGGAGGACAGGGCGAGGGAAAAAACTGTTTTTT.